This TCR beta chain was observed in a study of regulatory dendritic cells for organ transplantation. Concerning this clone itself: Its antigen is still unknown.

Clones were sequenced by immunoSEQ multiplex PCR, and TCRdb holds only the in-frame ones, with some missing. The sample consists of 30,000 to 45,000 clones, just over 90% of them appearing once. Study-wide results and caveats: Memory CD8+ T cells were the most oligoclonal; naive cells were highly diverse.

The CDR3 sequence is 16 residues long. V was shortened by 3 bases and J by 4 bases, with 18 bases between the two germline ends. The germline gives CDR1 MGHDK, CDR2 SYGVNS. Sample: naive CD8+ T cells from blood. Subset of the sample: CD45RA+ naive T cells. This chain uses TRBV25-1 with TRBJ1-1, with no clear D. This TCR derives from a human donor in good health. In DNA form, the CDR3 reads TGTGCCAGCAGTGATCCCCAAGGGCTTGGTAGCACTGAAGCTTTCTTT. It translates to CASSDPQGLGSTEAFF.